This is a list of T cell receptor beta chains from one sample in a study of immune evolution from preneoplasia to lung adenocarcinoma. Produced via immunoSEQ multiplex PCR; TCRdb's table is partial and in-frame only. The sample lists thousands of clones, around 80% occurring once. Sequenced sample: FFPE adjacent normal lung tissue. Receptors were obtained from a person aged 55 to 79 with lung adenocarcinoma. Each CDR3 is given with its conserved first and last residue. Each record gives: CDR3 DNA, CDR3 protein, J gene, V gene, D gene, clone size. The D gene is left open where the match is weak. Not all rows give a size; the values are once, few, many and, for expanded clones, a class.

CDR3nt: TGTGCCAGCAGTTTCTGGACTAGCTCCACCGGGGAGCTGTTTTTT
CDR3aa: CASSFWTSSTGELFF
j_gene: TRBJ2-2
v_gene: TRBV28
d_gene: TRBD2
abundance: once

CDR3nt: TGTGCCAGCTCACCCTGGACAGGCGACTACGAGCAGTACTTC
CDR3aa: CASSPWTGDYEQYF
j_gene: TRBJ2-7
v_gene: TRBV18
d_gene: TRBD1
abundance: NA

CDR3nt: TGTGCCAGCATAATGGGGAACACTGAAGCTTTCTTT
CDR3aa: CASIMGNTEAFF
j_gene: TRBJ1-1
v_gene: TRBV6-6
d_gene: NA
abundance: NA

CDR3nt: TGCAGCGTTGAAGGATGGGCTAACTATGGCTACACCTTC
CDR3aa: CSVEGWANYGYTF
j_gene: TRBJ1-2
v_gene: TRBV29-1
d_gene: NA
abundance: once

CDR3nt: TGTGCCAGCAGAGTTTTCGGGGGGACCGGGGAGCTGTTTTTT
CDR3aa: CASRVFGGTGELFF
j_gene: TRBJ2-2
v_gene: TRBV28
d_gene: TRBD2
abundance: NA

CDR3nt: TGCGCCAGCAGCCAGGGGCTTGGTCAGCCCCAGCATTTT
CDR3aa: CASSQGLGQPQHF
j_gene: TRBJ1-5
v_gene: TRBV4-1
d_gene: NA
abundance: NA

CDR3nt: TGCGCCAGCAGCTTCAGAGGGCCCCTTGGGAATGAGCAGTTCTTC
CDR3aa: CASSFRGPLGNEQFF
j_gene: TRBJ2-1
v_gene: TRBV5-1
d_gene: NA
abundance: once

CDR3nt: TGCGCCAGCAGCTTGGCAGCGGGAGGCCCGGGGCAAGAGACCCAGTACTTC
CDR3aa: CASSLAAGGPGQETQYF
j_gene: TRBJ2-5
v_gene: TRBV5-1
d_gene: TRBD2
abundance: NA

CDR3nt: TGTGCCAGCACAGGGTTAAGGGAGATAGGCACTGAAGCTTTCTTT
CDR3aa: CASTGLREIGTEAFF
j_gene: TRBJ1-1
v_gene: TRBV28
d_gene: NA
abundance: NA

CDR3nt: TGTGCCAGCAATTACAGGGGGGAGGATGAAAAACTGTTTTTT
CDR3aa: CASNYRGEDEKLFF
j_gene: TRBJ1-4
v_gene: TRBV6-6
d_gene: TRBD1
abundance: NA

CDR3nt: TGTGCCAGCAGTTACTACAGGGGTTTGTACGAGCAGTACTTC
CDR3aa: CASSYYRGLYEQYF
j_gene: TRBJ2-7
v_gene: TRBV6-5
d_gene: TRBD1
abundance: once